This entry is about one T cell receptor (beta chain). After removal of 3 bases from V and 3 bases from J, the junction contained 9 bases not matched to a gene. Germline-derived CDR1 and CDR2 are SNHLY and FYNNEI. CDR3 length equals 16 residues. This sample was taken from a study of blood T cell repertoires in COVID-19. Data came from immunoSEQ multiplex PCR; TCRdb stores just in-frame clones and leaves some out. The sample has 85,000 to 100,000 clones, about 78% seen once; the top ten hold about 8.4%. This rearrangement joins TRBV2 to TRBJ1-1; 8 nucleotides line up with TRBD1. This clonotype originated in a man aged 45-65 years who had recovered from COVID-19. Sequenced sample: peripheral blood. The CDR3 coding sequence is TGTGCCAGCAGTGACCCGGGAACAGGGGGGCACACTGAAGCTTTCTTT. Amino acids: CASSDPGTGGHTEAFF.